This TCR beta chain appears in the sequencing data of a study of shared clonotypes between healthy human individuals. Study-level findings and limits: Around 5.4% of naive CD4 clonotypes were common to a few donors. Represented diversity (both genetic and exposure-history) was limited by the small number of donors.

V dropped 0 bases and J dropped 1 base, with 10 bases sitting between them. The germline V gene encodes CDR1 SGHRS and CDR2 YFSETQ. CDR3 length equals 15 residues. The table came from immunoSEQ multiplex PCR; TCRdb's copy has only in-frame clones and leaves some out. Among around 2.5 million clones, approximately 93% were seen once, and the ten largest hold 0.36%. On this clone itself: Its antigen remains unidentified.

This clonotype was sampled from a man aged 18 to 29 in good health. Some clones in this sample may be carry-over from other donors' samples. The V and J genes are TRBV5-1 and TRBJ2-5, with D perhaps TRBD2 (5 bases). The source material was naive CD4+ T cells from PBMCs. Noted subset: CD45RA+ positively selected. CDR3 region: CASSLEGGSQETQYF. CDR3 coding DNA: TGCGCCAGCAGCTTGGAAGGCGGGTCCCAAGAGACCCAGTACTTC.